This TCR beta chain originates from a study of cytomegalovirus exposure and HLA in healthy donors. Study results and limitations: TCR beta V segments were, for the most part, productive about 87% or about 30% of the time in an earlier analysis.

The PCR ran on 60 Vbeta and 13 Jbeta primers. Using immunoSEQ multiplex PCR, the repertoire was profiled, and TCRdb retains in-frame clones only, with some absent. Among 190,000 or so clones listed, 82% were seen once. The CDR3 contains 15 residues. CDR1 is WSHSY, CDR2 SAAADI, per germline. J gave up 3 bases and V 3 bases, and 1 base lay outside the gene matches. Note on this clone: Its antigen is unknown.

Material: PBMCs. V is TRBV10-2 and J is TRBJ2-3; 12 nucleotides agree with TRBD2. The receptor was isolated from a woman aged 45-65 years in good health and CMV-seropositive. The CDR3 is CASSDLAGGTDTQYF. CDR3 in DNA: TGCGCCAGCAGTGACCTAGCGGGGGGGACAGATACGCAGTATTTT.